This TCR beta chain was captured by sequencing in a study of T cell responses to AZD1222 COVID-19 vaccine. The CDR3 consists of 15 residues. The trim removed 0 bases at V and 1 base at J, leaving 3 bases unmatched. Germline CDR1 SGHTS, CDR2 YDEGEE. Some clones are missing from TCRdb's copy, which holds only in-frame ones; the method was immunoSEQ multiplex PCR. The sample has 120,000 or so clones; around 93% are singletons. The sequence derives from an adult in good health. The chain combines TRBV5-8 with TRBJ1-1; 7 bases agree with TRBD1. Here the sequenced sample was peripheral blood, taken on day 0 of AZD1222 vaccination. CDR3 coding DNA: TGTGCCAGCAGCTTGGAGGGGGCTCAGAACACTGAAGCTTTCTTT. This translates into CASSLEGAQNTEAFF. Variable domain in full (rest from reference TRBV5-8 and TRBJ1-1): EAGVTQSPTHLIKTRGQQATLRCSPISGHTSVYWYQQALGLGLQFLLWYDEGEERNRGNFPPRFSGRQFPNYSSELNVNALELEDSALYLCASSLEGAQNTEAFFGQGTRLTVV.